By proportion, the clone carrying this T cell receptor (beta chain) is medium-sized. This sample stems from a study of T cells after yellow fever vaccination. Each CDR3 protein is one row after TCRdb ran MiXCR on the 5' RACE reads. This sample has about 14,000 distinct CDR3 sequences, with less than 7.5% found just once. Germline CDR1 SGHTA, CDR2 FQGNSA. The trim removed 3 bases at V and 7 bases at J, leaving 12 bases unmatched. This CDR3 has 17 amino acids. The specimen comprised PBMCs, either bulk or a sorted T-cell subset (CD4+, CD8+, memory, or dextramer-sorted; not recorded which), sampled on the day of the yellow fever booster vaccination. This receptor was obtained from a young man who received the YFV17D yellow fever vaccine. The chain has TRBV7-2 and TRBJ2-1; TRBD2 matches 10 bases. CDR3 residues: CASSFLVAGGRSNEQFF. The CDR3 coding sequence is TGTGCCAGCAGCTTTCTTGTAGCGGGGGGCCGCTCAAATGAGCAGTTCTTC.